The clone carrying this TCR beta chain has more than one count but fewer than ten. Antigen unknown. Here immunoSEQ multiplex PCR was the method, and the copy in TCRdb shows in-frame clones only, minus some. The repertoire consists of about 26,000 clones, with around 75% occurring once and the leading ten covering roughly 33%. This record comes from a study of OX40 agonist ivuxolimab in advanced cancers. Study summary: The dose-escalation cohort was around 83% male, with a mean age of approximately 61 years, ranging about 20 to 79. Findings and caveats of the study: Partial responders at 0.1-3.0 mg/kg showed near-lowest clonal expansion.

The CDR3 spans 17 residues. In germline, CDR1 is SGDLS, CDR2 YYNGEE. V shed 4 bases, J shed 0 bases, and the junction held 3 bases outside the gene matches. Sampling times: baseline, cycle 4 day 1, cycle 7 day 1. This clonotype was sampled from an adult with an advanced solid tumor such as melanoma, head and neck, liver or kidney cancer. Here the sequenced sample was CD4+ or CD8+ T cells sorted from blood, taken in a trial of the OX40 agonist ivuxolimab. The rearrangement links TRBV9 to TRBJ2-1, with 14 positions matching TRBD2. CDR3 sequence (DNA): TGTGCCAGCAGCTCCGGGACTAGCGGGAGCTCCTACAATGAGCAGTTCTTC. Translating gives CASSSGTSGSSYNEQFF.